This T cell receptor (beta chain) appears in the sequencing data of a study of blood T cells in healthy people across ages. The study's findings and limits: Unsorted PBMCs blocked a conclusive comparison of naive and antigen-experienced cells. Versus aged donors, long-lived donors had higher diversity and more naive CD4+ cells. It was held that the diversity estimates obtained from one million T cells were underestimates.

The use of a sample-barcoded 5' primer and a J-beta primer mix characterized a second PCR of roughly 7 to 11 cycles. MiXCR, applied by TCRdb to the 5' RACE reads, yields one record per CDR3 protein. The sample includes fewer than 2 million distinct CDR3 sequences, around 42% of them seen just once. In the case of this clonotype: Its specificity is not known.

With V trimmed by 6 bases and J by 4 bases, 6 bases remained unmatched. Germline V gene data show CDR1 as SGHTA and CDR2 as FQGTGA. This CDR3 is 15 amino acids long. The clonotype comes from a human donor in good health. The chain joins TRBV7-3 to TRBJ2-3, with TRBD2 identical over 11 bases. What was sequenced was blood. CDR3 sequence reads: CASSSSGGFADTQYF. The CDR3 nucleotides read TGTGCCAGCAGTTCTAGCGGGGGGTTCGCAGATACGCAGTATTTT.